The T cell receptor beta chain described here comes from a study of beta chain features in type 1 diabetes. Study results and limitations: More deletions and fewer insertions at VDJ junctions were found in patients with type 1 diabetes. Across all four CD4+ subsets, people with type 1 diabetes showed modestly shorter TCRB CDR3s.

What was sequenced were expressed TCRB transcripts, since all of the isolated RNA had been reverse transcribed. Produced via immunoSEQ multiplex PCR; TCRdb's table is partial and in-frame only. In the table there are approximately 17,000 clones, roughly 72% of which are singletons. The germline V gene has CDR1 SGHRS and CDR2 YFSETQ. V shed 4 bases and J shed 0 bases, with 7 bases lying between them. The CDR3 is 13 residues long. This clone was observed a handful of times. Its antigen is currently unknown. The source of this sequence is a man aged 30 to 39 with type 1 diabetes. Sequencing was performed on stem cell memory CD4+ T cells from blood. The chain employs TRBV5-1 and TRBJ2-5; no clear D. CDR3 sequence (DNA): TGCGCCAGCAGCCTTATGTACCAAGAGACCCAGTACTTC. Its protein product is CASSLMYQETQYF.